This TCR beta chain was sequenced for a study of PD-L1 blockade in urothelial cancer (dated by TCRdb to the late 2010s). Study-level background: Therapy was started in the mid-2010s for all patients, and atezolizumab 1,200 mg was administered intravenously every 3 weeks. Pretreatment tumor samples and matched peripheral blood, collected serially before and after atezolizumab treatment, underwent TCR sequencing. About nine tenths of the roughly 30 patients were males with bladder-origin urothelial cancer, and about 65% of the roughly 30 reported a prior smoking history. An ECOG performance status of 0 or 1 was recorded for the patients, and 0 to 3 prior chemotherapy regimens had been received by the patients. Blood samples were analyzed at two time points: 3 weeks after treatment start (second dose) and 6 weeks after treatment start. The study, an exploratory multi-omic analysis, examined somatic, immune and clinical correlates of response to PD-L1 blockade with atezolizumab in urothelial cancer. In the same patients, pretreatment tumors underwent whole exome sequencing and RNA sequencing in addition to TCR sequencing. Around 29 patients had pretreatment blood TCR-seq, roughly 24 had at least one posttreatment blood collection, and roughly 24 had tumor TCR-seq. Durable clinical benefit was defined as progression-free survival longer than 6 months, and TCR features were also tested against progression-free and overall survival. Nine patients reached durable clinical benefit, while 20 patients did not. Blood samples gave median yields of around 140,000 T cells and 82,636 unique TCRs, along with a median clonality of around 0.075. General study outcomes and caveats: Patients with durable benefit showed greater expansion of tumor-associated TCR clones in peripheral blood 3 weeks after starting treatment (n ≈ 21, p = 0.022). Because the sample size was small (n = 29) and many of the analyses were exploratory, the results are meant to be hypothesis-generating. A pretreatment peripheral blood TCR clonality below the median was linked to improved progression-free and overall survival.

Comment on this clone: The antigen this receptor binds is unknown. Base qualities are not recorded, but no much larger clone differs from it by a single base.

At the junction V is shortened by 2 bases and J by 2 bases, with 12 bases in between. Via the germline V gene, CDR1 is ENHRY and CDR2 SYGVKD. From cysteine to phenylalanine, the CDR3 is 15 amino acids long. Kept here is only the CDR3 DNA, which spans 45 bases and is read in frame from base 1. To estimate absolute template abundance from read counts, synthetic TCR analog templates were spiked into each PCR. The immunoSEQ assay was used to amplify TCRbeta CDR3 regions from genomic DNA with bias-controlled V and J gene primers. Sequencing of rearranged TCRbeta segments was performed at approximately 20X coverage. The authors processed their data as follows. Clustering was used to correct sequencing errors, and CDR3s were annotated against IMGT so that V, D and J genes could be assigned. Only productive TCRbeta rearrangements were used in downstream analyses, excluding out-of-frame or stop-codon sequences. Clonality was computed as one minus Shannon entropy normalized by the log of the number of unique productive sequences. Clones differing between time points or between blood and tumor were identified by Fisher's exact test with Benjamini-Hochberg correction at adjusted p below 0.01. This immuneACCESS table, as held by TCRdb, lists in-frame sequences with V and J called but not all clones. Of the missing ones, under half trace to an unresolved V gene in checked studies; the others have no known cause. V and J calls and clone size follow that table, whereas D and trimming were derived from the DNA. Recorded for this sample are more than 55,000 clones; roughly 76% of them occurred a single time. In total, the top ten clones hold around 6% of the sample.

This specimen's time point label, per the study, means: pretreatment peripheral blood. The cohort comprised around 30 patients with locally advanced or metastatic urothelial carcinoma treated at Memorial Sloan Kettering on a trial protocol. Peripheral blood mononuclear cells were collected pretreatment and during treatment, at between 1 and 8 total time points per patient. The Qiagen DNeasy Blood extraction kit was used to purify genomic DNA from total PBMCs and tumor samples. PBMCs were collected pretreatment and during treatment and were isolated and stored as previously described. The sequencing used PBMCs, collected around atezolizumab (anti-PD-L1) treatment. The chain couples TRBV10-3 to TRBJ1-2; a weak D assignment points to TRBD1 (6 bases agree). The TCR comes from a man between 65 and 79 years old with urothelial cancer. The DNA reads as follows: TGTGCCATCAGTGAGGGCGGGGGCCAGAACTATGGCTACACCTTC. It translates to CAISEGGGQNYGYTF.